This TCR beta chain was captured in a study of shared clonotypes between healthy human individuals. At the level of the study: A couple of female and a few male donors aged 18 to 49 were enrolled.

The germline V gene encodes CDR1 LGHNA and CDR2 YNFKEQ. CDR3 length equals 15 residues. Unmatched junction bases numbered 7, after V lost 1 base and J lost 6 bases. Donors had no recently reported acute infections or vaccinations and were HIV-negative. From CD4+ cells came CD45RA+ naive and CD45RA-negative memory subsets. Profiled with immunoSEQ multiplex PCR; TCRdb holds only in-frame clones, not every one. In the table there are over 1.5 million clones, 95% to 99% of which are singletons. This chain joins TRBV4-2 and TRBJ2-7, with 9 bases fitting TRBD1. This sequence originates from a man aged 25 to 45 in good health. The sequenced sample was naive CD4+ T cells sorted from blood. Subset of the sample: CD45RA+ positively selected. The CDR3, as DNA: TGTGCCAGCAGCCAAGTTGAGGACAGGGGTAGCGAGCAGTACTTC. It is translated as CASSQVEDRGSEQYF.